This record concerns one TCR beta chain sequence. This entry comes from a study of blood T cell repertoires in COVID-19. Recruited during active infection, patients (from Seattle) were subsequently followed longitudinally. The CDR3 extends over 16 amino acids. The germline CDR1 and CDR2 sequences are MNHEY and SMNVEV (reference sequence). V was pared by 6 bases and J by 5 bases, with 14 bases of the junction left unmatched. The table came from immunoSEQ multiplex PCR; TCRdb's copy has only in-frame clones and leaves some out. The sample carries some 200,000 clones, 70% to 90% recorded once. The V call is TRBV27, the J call TRBJ2-7; 9 bases agree with TRBD1. The sequencing input was peripheral blood. The clonotype was recovered from a woman aged 60 to 75 with COVID-19, enrolled during active disease. The CDR3 region has the DNA TGTGCCAGCAGCCCCCTCCCCGGGACAGGGTTCCACGAGCAGTACTTC. This gives the protein CASSPLPGTGFHEQYF.